This entry features one T cell receptor (beta chain) sequence. Arm-PCR with iRepertoire HTBI primers amplified the CDR3 regions for these TCR beta libraries. TCRdb reprocessed the multiplex PCR reads via MiXCR and lists one record per CDR3 protein. The sample contains more than 450,000 distinct CDR3 sequences, around 16% of which appear only once. V shed 1 base and J 4 bases; nucleotides not matched to a gene: 5. Germline values: CDR1 SEHNR, CDR2 FQNEAQ (reference sequence). CDR3 length equals 15 residues. The time point was: newly diagnosed GD, antithyroid drugs for less than 3 months. Extracted RNA from PBMCs served as the source of the TCR library. It was by American Thyroid Association guidelines that Graves' disease was diagnosed. Into tubes containing EDTA, approximately 8.5 milliliters of peripheral blood were drawn. The data belong to a study of regulatory T cells in long-lasting Graves disease.

The same sample was also studied in work on T cells in Graves' hyperthyroidism and ophthalmopathy.

The chain couples TRBV7-9 to TRBJ2-3; 7 bases match TRBD1. Material: peripheral blood mononuclear cells (PBMCs), obtained at new diagnosis, from a patient treated with antithyroid drugs. The sequence derives from a man aged 35 to 55 with Graves disease. The CDR3 DNA is TGTGCCAGCAGCTTAGAGGGGGCAGGGGCAGATACGCAGTATTTT. Encoded protein: CASSLEGAGADTQYF.